This T cell receptor (beta chain) was retrieved from a study of Ad26.COV2.S vaccination and SARS-CoV-2 variants. Assay used: immunoSEQ multiplex PCR; TCRdb lists only in-frame clones, some missing. The sample shows tens of thousands of clones, under 90% of them seen only once. Overall study results and limits: Total responses of T cells may have been underestimated by the analyses of TCR breadth and depth. Similar non-spike TCR breadth was seen in vaccine and placebo recipients.

Details on this clone: Its target is unknown.

The clonotype comes from a human donor who had recovered from COVID-19. This specimen consisted of peripheral blood, obtained after recovery from COVID-19.

The CDR3 here is CASSPYTETGAEAFF. CDR3 coding DNA: TGTGCCAGCTCACCATACACGGAGACCGGGGCTGAAGCTTTCTTT. The genes are TRBV18 and TRBJ1-1, with unresolved D. CDR3 length: 15 residues. Germline V gene sequence: CDR1 KGHSH, CDR2 LQKENI. Between the trimmed V and J ends, which lost 2 bases and 6 bases, there was a span of 16 bases.